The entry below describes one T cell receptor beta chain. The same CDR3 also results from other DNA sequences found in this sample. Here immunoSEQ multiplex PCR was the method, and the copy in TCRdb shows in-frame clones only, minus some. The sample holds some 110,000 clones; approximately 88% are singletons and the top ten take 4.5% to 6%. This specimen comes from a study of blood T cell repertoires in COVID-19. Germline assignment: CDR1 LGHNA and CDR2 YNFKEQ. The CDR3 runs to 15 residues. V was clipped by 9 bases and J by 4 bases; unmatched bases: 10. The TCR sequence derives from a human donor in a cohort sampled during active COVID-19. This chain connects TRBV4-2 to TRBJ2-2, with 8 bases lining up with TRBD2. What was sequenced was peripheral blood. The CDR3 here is CASRASGSGTGELFF. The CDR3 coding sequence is TGTGCCAGTAGGGCAAGCGGGAGTGGCACCGGGGAGCTGTTTTTT.